This T cell receptor beta chain emerged from a study of T cell responses to AZD1222 COVID-19 vaccine. This clone turned up a few times. V lost 6 bases and J lost 7, with 16 bases in between. Germline assignment: CDR1 MDHEN and CDR2 SYDVKM. The CDR3 totals 14 residues. Profiled with immunoSEQ multiplex PCR; TCRdb holds only in-frame clones, not every one. The sample holds 95,000 to 150,000 clones, about nine tenths seen once. The source material was peripheral blood, sampled on day 0 of AZD1222 vaccination. This chain links TRBV28 with TRBJ1-5, with D perhaps TRBD1 (5 bases). This TCR was sampled from an adult in good health. The CDR3 DNA reads TGTGCCAGCAGGGACCCGGGGGGGAAGCAGCCCCAGCATTTT. Its protein is CASRDPGGKQPQHF.